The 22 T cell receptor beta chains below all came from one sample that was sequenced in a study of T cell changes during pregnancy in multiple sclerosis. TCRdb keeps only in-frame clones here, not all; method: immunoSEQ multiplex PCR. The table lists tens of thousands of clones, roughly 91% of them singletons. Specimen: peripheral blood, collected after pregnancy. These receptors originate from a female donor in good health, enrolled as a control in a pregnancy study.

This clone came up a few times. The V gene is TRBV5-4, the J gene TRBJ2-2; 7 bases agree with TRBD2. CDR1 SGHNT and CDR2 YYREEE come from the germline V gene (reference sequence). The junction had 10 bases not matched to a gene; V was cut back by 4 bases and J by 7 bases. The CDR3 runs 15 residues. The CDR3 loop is CASSRDYRSGGELFF. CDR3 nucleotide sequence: TGTGCCAGCAGCCGGGACTATCGTAGTGGCGGGGAGCTGTTTTTT.

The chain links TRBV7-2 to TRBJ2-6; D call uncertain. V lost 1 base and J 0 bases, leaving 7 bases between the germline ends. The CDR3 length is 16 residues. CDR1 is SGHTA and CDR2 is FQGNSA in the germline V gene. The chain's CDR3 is CASSLGSGSGANVLTF. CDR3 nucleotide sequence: TGTGCCAGCAGCTTAGGGTCGGGCTCTGGGGCCAACGTCCTGACTTTC.

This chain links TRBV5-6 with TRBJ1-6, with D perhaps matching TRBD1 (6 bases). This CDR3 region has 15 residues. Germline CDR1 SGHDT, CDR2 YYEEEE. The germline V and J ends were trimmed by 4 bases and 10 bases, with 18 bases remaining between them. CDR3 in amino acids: CASSQYRVHGSPLHF. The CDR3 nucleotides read TGTGCCAGCAGCCAATACAGGGTCCATGGGTCACCCCTCCACTTT.

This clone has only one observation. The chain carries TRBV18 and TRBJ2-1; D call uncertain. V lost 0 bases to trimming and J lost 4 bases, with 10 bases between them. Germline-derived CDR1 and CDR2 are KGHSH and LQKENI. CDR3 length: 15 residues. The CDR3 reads CASSPPVGGYNEQFF. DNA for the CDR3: TGTGCCAGCTCACCACCGGTAGGCGGATACAATGAGCAGTTCTTC. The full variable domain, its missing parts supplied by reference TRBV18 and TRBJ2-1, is NAGVMQNPRHLVRRRGQEARLRCSPMKGHSHVYWYRQLPEEGLKFMVYLQKENIIDESGMPKERFSAEFPKEGPSILRIQQVVRGDSAAYFCASSPPVGGYNEQFFGPGTRLTVL.

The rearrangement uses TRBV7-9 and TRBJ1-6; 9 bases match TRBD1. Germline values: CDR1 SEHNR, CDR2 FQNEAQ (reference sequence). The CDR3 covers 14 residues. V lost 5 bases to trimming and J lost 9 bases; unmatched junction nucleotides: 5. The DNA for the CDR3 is TGTGCCAGCAGCCGGGACAGGGTTGGTTCACCCCTCCACTTT. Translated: CASSRDRVGSPLHF.

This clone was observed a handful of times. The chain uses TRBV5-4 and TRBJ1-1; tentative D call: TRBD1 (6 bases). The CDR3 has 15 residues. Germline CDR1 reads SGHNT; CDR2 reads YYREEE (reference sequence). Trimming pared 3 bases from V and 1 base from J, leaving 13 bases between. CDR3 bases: TGTGCCAGCAGCTCTGGGACACCGACGAACACTGAAGCTTTCTTT. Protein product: CASSSGTPTNTEAFF.

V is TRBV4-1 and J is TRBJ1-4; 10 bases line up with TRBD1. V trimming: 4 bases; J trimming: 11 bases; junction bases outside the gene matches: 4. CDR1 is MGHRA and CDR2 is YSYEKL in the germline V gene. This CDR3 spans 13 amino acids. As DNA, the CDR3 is TGCGCCAGCAGCCTGGGGACAGGGGAGAAACTGTTTTTT. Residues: CASSLGTGEKLFF.

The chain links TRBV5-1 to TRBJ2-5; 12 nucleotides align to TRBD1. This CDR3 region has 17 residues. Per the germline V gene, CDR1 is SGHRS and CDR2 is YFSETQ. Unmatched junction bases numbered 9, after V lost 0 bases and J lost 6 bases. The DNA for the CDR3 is TGCGCCAGCAGCTTGGGGCTCCGGGACAGGGGGCAGAAGACCCAGTACTTC. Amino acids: CASSLGLRDRGQKTQYF.

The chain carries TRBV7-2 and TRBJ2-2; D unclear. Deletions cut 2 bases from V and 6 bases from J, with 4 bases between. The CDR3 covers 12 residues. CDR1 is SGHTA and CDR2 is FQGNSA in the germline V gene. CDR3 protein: CASSLLAGELFF. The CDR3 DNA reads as TGTGCCAGCAGCTTATTAGCCGGGGAGCTGTTTTTT.

The DNA of the CDR3 is TGTGCCTGGATAGCGGCAGACCTAAGCTCCTATAATTCACCCCTCCACTTT. Encoded protein: CAWIAADLSSYNSPLHF. The chain joins TRBV30 to TRBJ1-6; D not certain. With 4 bases removed from V and 0 bases from J, the gap between germline ends came to 16 bases. The CDR3 runs 17 residues. From germline, CDR1 is GTSNPN and CDR2 SVGIG (reference sequence).

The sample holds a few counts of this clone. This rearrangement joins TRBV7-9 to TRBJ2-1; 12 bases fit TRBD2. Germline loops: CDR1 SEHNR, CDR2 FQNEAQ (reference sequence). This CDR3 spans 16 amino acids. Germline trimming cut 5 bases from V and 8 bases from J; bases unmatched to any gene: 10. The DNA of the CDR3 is TGTGCCAGCAGCCTCTGGACTAGCGGGGTGTACTATGAGCAGTTCTTC. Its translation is CASSLWTSGVYYEQFF.

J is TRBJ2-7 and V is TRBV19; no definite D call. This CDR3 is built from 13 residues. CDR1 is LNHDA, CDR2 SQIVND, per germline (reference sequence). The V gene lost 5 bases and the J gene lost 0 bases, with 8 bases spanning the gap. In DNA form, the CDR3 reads TGTGCCAGTAGTCCCCGTCGCTCCTACGAGCAGTACTTC. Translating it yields CASSPRRSYEQYF.

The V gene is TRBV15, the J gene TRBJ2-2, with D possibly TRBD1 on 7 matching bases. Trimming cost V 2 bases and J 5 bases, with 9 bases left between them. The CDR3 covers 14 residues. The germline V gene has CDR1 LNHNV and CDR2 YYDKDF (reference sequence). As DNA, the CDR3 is TGTGCCACCAGCAGATCAGGGGGGACCGGGGAGCTGTTTTTT. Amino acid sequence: CATSRSGGTGELFF. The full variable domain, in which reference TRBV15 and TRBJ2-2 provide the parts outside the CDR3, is DAMVIQNPRYQVTQFGKPVTLSCSQTLNHNVMYWYQQKSSQAPKLLFHYYDKDFNNEADTPDNFQSRRPNTSFCFLDIRSPGLGDTAMYLCATSRSGGTGELFFGEGSRLTVL.

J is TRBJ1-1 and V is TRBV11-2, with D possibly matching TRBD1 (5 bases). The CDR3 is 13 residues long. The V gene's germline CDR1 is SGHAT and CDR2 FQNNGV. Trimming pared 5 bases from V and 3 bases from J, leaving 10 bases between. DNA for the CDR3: TGTGCCAGCAGCCCGGCGGGGGACACTGAAGCTTTCTTT. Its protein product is CASSPAGDTEAFF.

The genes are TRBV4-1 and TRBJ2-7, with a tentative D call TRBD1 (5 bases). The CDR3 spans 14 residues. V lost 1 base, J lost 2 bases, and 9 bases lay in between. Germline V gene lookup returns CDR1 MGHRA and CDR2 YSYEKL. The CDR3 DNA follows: TGCGCCAGCAGCCAAGGTGACAGAGCCTACGAGCAGTACTTC. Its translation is CASSQGDRAYEQYF.

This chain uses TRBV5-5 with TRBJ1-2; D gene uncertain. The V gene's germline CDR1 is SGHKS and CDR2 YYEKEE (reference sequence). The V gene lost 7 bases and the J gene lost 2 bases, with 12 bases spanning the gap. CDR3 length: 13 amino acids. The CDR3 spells CASAGGVNYGYTF. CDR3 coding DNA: TGTGCCAGCGCCGGTGGAGTAAACTATGGCTACACCTTC.

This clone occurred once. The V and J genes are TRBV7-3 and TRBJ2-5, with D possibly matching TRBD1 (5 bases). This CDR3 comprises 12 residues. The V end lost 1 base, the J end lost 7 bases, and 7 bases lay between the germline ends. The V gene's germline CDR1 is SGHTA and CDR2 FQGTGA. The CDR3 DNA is TGTGCCAGCAGCTTAAGTCAGGGGACCCAGTACTTC. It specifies CASSLSQGTQYF.

The CDR3 is CASSTTGGITNEKLFF. In DNA, the CDR3 is TGTGCCAGCAGTACGACAGGGGGCATCACTAATGAAAAACTGTTTTTT. This rearrangement joins TRBV5-6 to TRBJ1-4, with 10 bases matching TRBD1. Per germline, CDR1 SGHDT and CDR2 YYEEEE. The CDR3 spans 16 residues. The ends lost 5 bases at V and 2 bases at J; junction bases unmatched: 6.

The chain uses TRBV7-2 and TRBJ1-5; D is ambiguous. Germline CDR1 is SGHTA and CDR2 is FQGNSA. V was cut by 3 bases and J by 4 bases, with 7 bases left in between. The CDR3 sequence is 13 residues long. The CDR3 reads CASSFPGNQPQHF. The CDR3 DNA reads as TGTGCCAGCAGCTTTCCCGGGAATCAGCCCCAGCATTTT.

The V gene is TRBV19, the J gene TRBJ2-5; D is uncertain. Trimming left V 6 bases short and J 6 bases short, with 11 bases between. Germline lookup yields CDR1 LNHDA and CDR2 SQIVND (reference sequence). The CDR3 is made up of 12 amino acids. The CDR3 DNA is TGTGCCAGTAGAGACATGATACAGACCCAGTACTTC. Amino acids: CASRDMIQTQYF.

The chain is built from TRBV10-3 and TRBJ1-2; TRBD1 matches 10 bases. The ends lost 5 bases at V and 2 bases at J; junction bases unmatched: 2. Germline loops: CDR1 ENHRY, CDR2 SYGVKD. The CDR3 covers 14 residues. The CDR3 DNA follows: TGTGCCATCAGTTTGACAGGGGGCAACTATGGCTACACCTTC. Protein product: CAISLTGGNYGYTF.

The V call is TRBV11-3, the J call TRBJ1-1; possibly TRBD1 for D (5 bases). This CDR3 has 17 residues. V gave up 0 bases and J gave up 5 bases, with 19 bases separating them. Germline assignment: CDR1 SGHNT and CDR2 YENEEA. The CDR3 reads CASSLELWGEKRTEAFF. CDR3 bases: TGTGCCAGCAGCTTAGAGCTTTGGGGGGAGAAGAGGACTGAAGCTTTCTTT.